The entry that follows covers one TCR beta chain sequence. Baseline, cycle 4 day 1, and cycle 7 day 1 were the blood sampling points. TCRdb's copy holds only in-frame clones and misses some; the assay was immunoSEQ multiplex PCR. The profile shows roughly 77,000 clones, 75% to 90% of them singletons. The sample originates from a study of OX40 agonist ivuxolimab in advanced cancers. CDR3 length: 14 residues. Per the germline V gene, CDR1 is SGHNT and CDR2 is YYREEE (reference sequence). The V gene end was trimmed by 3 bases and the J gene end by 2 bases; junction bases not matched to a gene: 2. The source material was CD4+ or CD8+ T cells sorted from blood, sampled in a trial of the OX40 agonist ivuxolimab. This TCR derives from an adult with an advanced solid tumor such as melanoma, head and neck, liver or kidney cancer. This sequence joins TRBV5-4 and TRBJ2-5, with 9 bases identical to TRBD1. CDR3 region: CASSSQGAQETQYF. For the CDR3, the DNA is TGTGCCAGCAGCTCACAGGGGGCTCAAGAGACCCAGTACTTC. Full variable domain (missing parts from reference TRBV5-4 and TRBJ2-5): ETGVTQSPTHLIKTRGQQVTLRCSSQSGHNTVSWYQQALGQGPQFIFQYYREEENGRGNFPPRFSGLQFPNYSSELNVNALELDDSALYLCASSSQGAQETQYFGPGTRLLVL.